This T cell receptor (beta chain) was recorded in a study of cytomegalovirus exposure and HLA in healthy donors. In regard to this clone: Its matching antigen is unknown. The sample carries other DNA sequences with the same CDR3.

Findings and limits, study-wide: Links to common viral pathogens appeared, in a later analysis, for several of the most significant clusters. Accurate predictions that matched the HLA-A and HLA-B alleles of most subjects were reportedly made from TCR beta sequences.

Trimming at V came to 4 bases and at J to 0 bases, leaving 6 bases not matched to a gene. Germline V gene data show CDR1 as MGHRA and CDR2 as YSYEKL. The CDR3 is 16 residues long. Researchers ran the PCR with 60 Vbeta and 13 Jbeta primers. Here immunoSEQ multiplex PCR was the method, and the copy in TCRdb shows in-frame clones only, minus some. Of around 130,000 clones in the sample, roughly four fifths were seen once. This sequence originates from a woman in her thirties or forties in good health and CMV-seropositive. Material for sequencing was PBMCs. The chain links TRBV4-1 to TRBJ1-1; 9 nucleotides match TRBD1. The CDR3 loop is CASSLDRGFMNTEAFF. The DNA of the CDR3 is TGCGCCAGCAGCCTCGACAGGGGGTTTATGAACACTGAAGCTTTCTTT.